These 10 T cell receptor beta chains originate from one sample sequenced in a study of breast tumors, draining lymph nodes, adjacent tissues (dated by TCRdb to the mid-2010s). Lymph node samples came from the axillary draining lymph nodes of breast cancer patients. Libraries came from multiplex PCR. TCRdb names Illumina HiSeq 2000 as the instrument used. TCRdb itself trimmed the public reads at Q25 with fastp, ran MiXCR and retained productive beta chains. Each CDR3 protein appears once, grouped with its most common genes and DNA. Recorded for this sample are about 230,000 distinct CDR3 sequences; 32% of them occurred a single time. Together, the top ten hold 1.4% of the sample. Sample: axillary lymph node tissue. Receptors originate from a female donor with breast cancer. Some clones in this sample may be carry-over from other donors' samples.

On this clonotype itself: Because it lacks the conserved phenylalanine or tryptophan at the end, this CDR3 is likely a read error. The rearrangement uses TRBV7-9 and TRBJ2-7; D could derive from TRBD1 or TRBD2 (5 bases each). The CDR3 loop spans 14 amino acids. The germline V gene has CDR1 SEHNR and CDR2 FQNEAQ (reference sequence). The CDR3 nucleotides are TGTGCCAGCAGCGGGACGGGTCTCTCCTACGGGCAGTACCTC. Translating gives CASSGTGLSYGQYL.

This clonotype was seen repeatedly, ten times or more. The chain has TRBV6-1 and TRBJ1-5; D is ambiguous. Trimming pared 2 bases from V and 9 bases from J, leaving 14 bases between. Germline values: CDR1 MNHNS, CDR2 SASEGT. The CDR3 loop spans 14 amino acids. This CDR3 reads CASSEQVIRRPQHF. In DNA, the CDR3 is TGTGCCAGCAGTGAACAGGTTATTCGTAGGCCCCAGCATTTT.

This clonotype was counted a few times. This sequence joins TRBV11-2 and TRBJ1-2; the D gene is possibly TRBD1 (5 bases). Germline V gene lookup returns CDR1 SGHAT and CDR2 FQNNGV. V lost 1 base and J 3 bases, leaving 18 bases between the germline ends. The CDR3 has 17 amino acids. As DNA, the CDR3 is TGTGCCAGCAGCTTAGTTCGGCCCGGGGCGAGGGACTATGGCTACACCTTC. Residues: CASSLVRPGARDYGYTF.

In this sample, this clonotype turned up many times. V usage is TRBV24-1 and J usage is TRBJ2-7; D gene ambiguous. Germline V gives CDR1 KGHDR, CDR2 SFDVKD. V lost 2 bases and J lost 0, with 16 bases in between. The CDR3 is made up of 17 amino acids. CDR3 loop: CATSDSNSDGHSYEQYF. CDR3 coding DNA: TGTGCCACCAGTGATTCCAATTCAGACGGCCACTCCTACGAGCAGTACTTC.

About this clonotype: This could be a read error, since a much larger clone is one nucleotide away. The chain has TRBV5-5 and TRBJ2-1; TRBD2 agrees at 8 bases. The ends lost 2 bases at V and 9 bases at J; junction bases unmatched: 7. The germline CDR1 and CDR2 sequences are SGHKS and YYEKEE (reference sequence). This CDR3 has 14 residues. CDR3 in DNA: TGTGCCAGCAGCTTACTAGCGGCAGTTGGTGAGCAGTTCTTC. Its translation: CASSLLAAVGEQFF.

About this clonotype: An end of the junction does not agree with germline; a read error may underlie this. DNA of the CDR3: TGTGCCACCGGCAGCACCACCGGGGGGCTGTTTTTT. This translates into CATGSTTGGLFF. The chain recombines TRBV15 with TRBJ2-2; D may be TRBD2 (6 bases). CDR3 size: 12 residues. CDR1 is LNHNV, CDR2 YYDKDF, per germline (reference sequence).

This clonotype has a handful of counts. V is TRBV28 and J is TRBJ2-1; 7 nucleotides agree with TRBD1. Germline CDR1 MDHEN, CDR2 SYDVKM. This CDR3 has 15 amino acids. Trimming removed 6 bases from V and 6 bases from J; junction bases left unmatched: 11. The chain's CDR3 is CASRGAGGSSNEQFF. In nucleotides, the CDR3 is TGTGCCAGCAGGGGAGCAGGGGGTTCTTCCAATGAGCAGTTCTTC.

There are many counts of this clonotype. V is TRBV20-1 and J is TRBJ2-1; 7 positions agree with TRBD2. Germline V gene lookup returns CDR1 DFQATT and CDR2 SNEGSKA (reference sequence). This CDR3 comprises 17 residues. The ends lost 2 bases at V and 0 bases at J; junction bases unmatched: 10. CDR3 residues: CSARLPGAGPSYNEQFF. As DNA, the CDR3 is TGCAGTGCTAGACTCCCGGGAGCGGGACCCTCCTACAATGAGCAGTTCTTC.

This clonotype was detected many times. This chain connects TRBV19 to TRBJ2-1; perhaps TRBD2 as D (6 bases). From germline, CDR1 is LNHDA and CDR2 SQIVND (reference sequence). Trimming took 4 bases from V and 3 from J, leaving 22 bases between them. CDR3 size: 18 residues. In nucleotides, the CDR3 is TGTGCCAGTAGTACCTCTTTCTTTCGGCGGGGAATCTACAATGAGCAGTTCTTC. It yields the protein CASSTSFFRRGIYNEQFF.

This clonotype was recorded many times. The chain combines TRBV4-2 with TRBJ2-3, with 8 positions matching TRBD2. V lost 2 bases and J lost 1; bases outside the gene matches: 11. This CDR3 spans 18 amino acids. Germline V gene data show CDR1 as LGHNA and CDR2 as YNFKEQ. CDR3 in amino acids: CASSQSTGGERGTDTQYF. CDR3 bases: TGTGCCAGCAGCCAATCTACGGGGGGGGAACGAGGCACAGATACGCAGTATTTT.